The 28 T cell receptor beta chains below come from one sample, sequenced in a study of ipilimumab plus nivolumab after autologous stem cell transplantation (dated by TCRdb to about 2021). Receptor libraries were prepared by the immunoSEQ multiplex PCR assay. The table was pulled from immuneACCESS by TCRdb, which kept in-frame rearrangements only. Such tables lose some clones; where checked, under half of the loss comes from unresolved V genes, and the rest has no known cause. This sample lists some 44,000 clones; about 88% were detected once. The ten largest make up 0.7% to 1% of the sample. The specimen was PBMCs, collected in a trial of ipilimumab plus nivolumab as post-transplant consolidation. The source is a male donor with multiple myeloma.

The chain recombines TRBV7-9 with TRBJ1-6; D gene ambiguous. Trimming stripped 4 bases from V and 1 base from J, with 14 bases between. The CDR3 is made up of 17 amino acids. Germline lookup yields CDR1 SEHNR and CDR2 FQNEAQ (reference sequence). The CDR3 DNA follows: TGTGCCAGCAGCTCCCTGGGTCTGGGGTCCTATAATTCACCCCTCCACTTT. Translated, it gives CASSSLGLGSYNSPLHF.

The V gene is TRBV27, the J gene TRBJ2-2; D call uncertain. Germline V lookup: CDR1 MNHEY, CDR2 SMNVEV (reference sequence). V dropped 1 base and J dropped 5 bases, with 11 bases sitting between them. The CDR3 runs to 15 residues. The CDR3 DNA reads as TGTGCCAGCAGTTTATGGTCGCACCAGACCGGGGAGCTGTTTTTT. Protein: CASSLWSHQTGELFF.

The chain is built from TRBV20-1 and TRBJ2-3, with D unresolved. CDR3 length: 10 residues. V was cut by 6 bases and J by 2 bases, with 3 bases left in between. Germline V CDR1 and CDR2: DFQATT, SNEGSKA (reference sequence). The CDR3 spells CSAHTDTQYF. In DNA, the CDR3 is TGCAGTGCCCACACAGATACGCAGTATTTT.

This rearrangement joins TRBV19 to TRBJ1-5; possibly TRBD1 for D (6 bases). Germline V lookup: CDR1 LNHDA, CDR2 SQIVND (reference sequence). V gave up 3 bases and J gave up 2 bases, with 14 bases separating them. The CDR3 has 16 amino acids. Written as DNA, the CDR3 is TGTGCCAGTAGTATCATAGGGGGTGGCGGCAATCAGCCCCAGCATTTT. Translation gives CASSIIGGGGNQPQHF.

Only one count was recorded for this clone. The rearrangement uses TRBV19 and TRBJ1-5; maybe TRBD1 (6 bases). CDR3 length: 15 amino acids. Trimming took 3 bases from V and 1 from J, leaving 10 bases between them. The germline CDR1 and CDR2 sequences are LNHDA and SQIVND (reference sequence). The CDR3 loop is CASSILTGSNQPQHF. CDR3 DNA: TGTGCCAGTAGTATTTTGACAGGAAGCAATCAGCCCCAGCATTTT.

This clone was counted a few times. The V and J genes are TRBV9 and TRBJ2-2, with 8 bases matching TRBD2. CDR1 and CDR2 (germline): SGDLS, YYNGEE. The junction had 6 bases not matched to a gene; V was cut back by 4 bases and J by 1 base. CDR3 length: 16 amino acids. This CDR3 reads CASSFGLAGNTGELFF. The DNA of the CDR3 is TGTGCCAGCAGCTTCGGGCTAGCGGGGAACACCGGGGAGCTGTTTTTT.

The chain carries TRBV7-2 and TRBJ2-3; D is possibly TRBD1 or TRBD2 (6 bases each). The CDR3 is made up of 16 amino acids. V dropped 0 bases and J dropped 1 base, with 11 bases sitting between them. Germline V gives CDR1 SGHTA, CDR2 FQGNSA. CDR3 region: CASSLAPGAGTDTQYF. CDR3 sequence (DNA): TGTGCCAGCAGCTTAGCCCCGGGGGCTGGCACAGATACGCAGTATTTT.

The V and J genes are TRBV9 and TRBJ1-2; 12 bases agree with TRBD1. V was pared by 0 bases and J by 7 bases, with 7 bases of the junction left unmatched. CDR1 is SGDLS, CDR2 YYNGEE, per germline. This CDR3 spans 16 amino acids. This CDR3 reads CASSVDGTGGSPGYTF. Here the CDR3 DNA reads TGTGCCAGCAGCGTAGATGGGACAGGGGGCTCTCCTGGCTACACCTTC.

This sequence joins TRBV9 and TRBJ2-3, with D uncertain. The V end lost 0 bases, the J end lost 8 bases, and 10 bases lay between the germline ends. From germline, CDR1 is SGDLS and CDR2 YYNGEE. The CDR3 is 13 residues long. Written as DNA, the CDR3 is TGTGCCAGCAGCGTAGACTCCTCGGGTACGCAGTATTTT. Protein product: CASSVDSSGTQYF.

The chain recombines TRBV4-3 with TRBJ2-5, with 12 bases identical to TRBD2. V shed 5 bases, J shed 5 bases, and the junction held 9 bases outside the gene matches. There are 16 residues in the CDR3. The germline V gene encodes CDR1 LGHNA and CDR2 YSLEER. For the CDR3, the DNA is TGCGCCAGCAGCAGGAGGACTAGCGGGGTCACGGAGACCCAGTACTTC. Its translation is CASSRRTSGVTETQYF.

The chain uses TRBV6-6 and TRBJ2-1; 11 bases map to TRBD2. Germline CDR1 reads MNHNY; CDR2 reads SVGAGI (reference sequence). This CDR3 contains 16 residues. V dropped 0 bases and J dropped 5; count of bases not matched to a gene: 3. The CDR3 sequence is CASSYSTSGANNEQFF. Written as DNA, the CDR3 is TGTGCCAGCAGTTACTCGACTAGCGGGGCCAACAATGAGCAGTTCTTC.

J is TRBJ2-7 and V is TRBV5-4; perhaps TRBD1 as D (5 bases). Germline V CDR1 and CDR2: SGHNT, YYREEE (reference sequence). There are 14 residues in the CDR3. The V gene lost 4 bases and the J gene lost 7 bases, with 18 bases spanning the gap. CDR3 coding DNA: TGTGCCAGCAGCCATCCTCAGGGATCGGGTGAGCAGTACTTC. This sequence encodes CASSHPQGSGEQYF.

This chain uses TRBV2 with TRBJ2-5; 7 nucleotides agree with TRBD1. The germline CDR1 and CDR2 sequences are SNHLY and FYNNEI. V lost 4 bases and J lost 7; bases outside the gene matches: 9. The CDR3 is 14 residues long. CDR3 in amino acids: CASSVRDSRGTQYF. The CDR3 nucleotides are TGTGCCAGCAGTGTCCGGGACAGTCGTGGGACCCAGTACTTC.

This clone turned up a few times. The V and J genes are TRBV18 and TRBJ1-5; D unclear. The germline gives CDR1 KGHSH, CDR2 LQKENI. With 2 bases removed from V and 9 bases from J, the gap between germline ends came to 14 bases. The CDR3 is made up of 14 amino acids. The CDR3 reads CASSPEEGVGPQHF. The CDR3 nucleotides read TGTGCCAGCTCACCAGAAGAGGGAGTGGGGCCCCAGCATTTT.

The chain combines TRBV30 with TRBJ2-1; 9 bases fit TRBD2. CDR3 length: 16 amino acids. V shed 3 bases and J 9 bases; nucleotides not matched to a gene: 15. CDR1 and CDR2 from the germline V gene are GTSNPN and SVGIG (reference sequence). CDR3 DNA: TGTGCCTGGAGGTCCCTACTAGCGGGCCACCTCGGTGAGCAGTTCTTC. Residues: CAWRSLLAGHLGEQFF. The variable domain in full, with the rest retrieved from reference TRBV30 and TRBJ2-1, is SQTIHQWPATLVQPVGSPLSLECTVEGTSNPNLYWYRQAAGRGLQLLFYSVGIGQISSEVPQNLSASRPQDRQFILSSKKLLLSDSGFYLCAWRSLLAGHLGEQFFGPGTRLTVL.

The J gene is TRBJ2-1, the V gene TRBV4-3; TRBD2 is a possible D gene (5 bases). V lost 0 bases and J lost 9, with 15 bases in between. CDR1 LGHNA and CDR2 YSLEER come from the germline V gene. This CDR3 contains 15 residues. The CDR3 DNA reads TGCGCCAGCAGCCAAGATGAAATAAGGGCGGGTGAGCAGTTCTTC. As protein: CASSQDEIRAGEQFF.

The chain employs TRBV10-3 and TRBJ2-2, with D maybe TRBD1 (6 bases). V lost 2 bases and J lost 3, with 10 bases in between. Looked up from germline, CDR1 is ENHRY and CDR2 is SYGVKD. The CDR3 has 15 amino acids. The CDR3: CAISETAGDTGELFF. The CDR3 DNA follows: TGTGCCATCAGTGAGACGGCAGGGGACACCGGGGAGCTGTTTTTT.

This chain uses TRBV10-3 with TRBJ1-1; possible D gene TRBD1, 5 bases. This CDR3 is built from 13 residues. V was clipped by 2 bases and J by 1 base, with 5 bases between them. Germline values: CDR1 ENHRY, CDR2 SYGVKD. CDR3 protein: CAISEQGNTEAFF. In DNA form, the CDR3 reads TGTGCCATCAGTGAGCAGGGGAACACTGAAGCTTTCTTT.

The chain recombines TRBV6-6 with TRBJ2-4, with D hard to call. Germline lookup yields CDR1 MNHNY and CDR2 SVGAGI (reference sequence). CDR3 size: 16 residues. The V gene lost 4 bases and the J gene lost 0 bases, with 13 bases spanning the gap. The CDR3: CASSSQGSLAKNIQYF. CDR3 nucleotide sequence: TGTGCCAGCAGTTCCCAAGGGTCTCTAGCCAAAAACATTCAGTACTTC.

The rearrangement links TRBV9 to TRBJ1-4; the D gene is possibly TRBD1 (5 bases). The CDR3 is made up of 14 amino acids. V shed 3 bases and J shed 8 bases, with 14 bases lying between them. CDR1 and CDR2 from the germline V gene are SGDLS and YYNGEE. The CDR3 here is CASSEGAWGEKLFF. DNA of the CDR3: TGTGCCAGCAGCGAAGGGGCCTGGGGGGAAAAACTGTTTTTT.

The rearrangement links TRBV6-1 to TRBJ2-5; D remains ambiguous. Germline V gene lookup returns CDR1 MNHNS and CDR2 SASEGT. V lost 2 bases, J lost 2 bases, and 6 bases lay in between. The CDR3 spans 13 residues. CDR3 in DNA: TGTGCCAGCAGTGAAACACAACAAGAGACCCAGTACTTC. Amino acids: CASSETQQETQYF.

The gene calls are TRBV2 and TRBJ2-5; D is unresolved. The germline V and J ends were trimmed by 5 bases and 5 bases, with 12 bases remaining between them. The CDR3 is 13 residues long. The germline V gene has CDR1 SNHLY and CDR2 FYNNEI. DNA of the CDR3: TGTGCCAGCAGTTCCTCCGGGTTGGAGACCCAGTACTTC. Translating gives CASSSSGLETQYF.

CDR3 loop: CAWRRQGVTYEQYF. DNA for the CDR3: TGTGCCTGGAGAAGACAGGGAGTGACTTACGAGCAGTACTTC. This chain links TRBV30 with TRBJ2-7; the match to TRBD1 covers 7 bases. Trimming cost V 3 bases and J 4 bases; bases outside gene matches: 9. In germline, CDR1 is GTSNPN, CDR2 SVGIG (reference sequence). This CDR3 has 14 residues.

V is TRBV4-3 and J is TRBJ1-3; TRBD1 is a possible D gene (5 bases). The CDR3 sequence is 16 residues long. The V and J ends lost 0 bases and 0 bases respectively, with 9 bases between them. Per the germline V gene, CDR1 is LGHNA and CDR2 is YSLEER. CDR3 nucleotides: TGCGCCAGCAGCCAAGATAGTCAGGGCTCTGGAAACACCATATATTTT. The encoded protein is CASSQDSQGSGNTIYF.

This chain uses TRBV6-1 with TRBJ2-7; D is ambiguous. Germline CDR1 reads MNHNS; CDR2 reads SASEGT. V was pared by 3 bases and J by 2 bases, with 5 bases between. The CDR3 is made up of 12 amino acids. This CDR3 reads CASSDGPYEQYF. In DNA, the CDR3 is TGTGCCAGCAGTGATGGGCCCTACGAGCAGTACTTC.

The chain recombines TRBV7-2 with TRBJ2-5; no firm D call. The CDR3 spans 15 residues. Trimming took 5 bases from V and 2 from J, leaving 15 bases between them. Germline-derived CDR1 and CDR2 are SGHTA and FQGNSA. In DNA form, the CDR3 reads TGTGCCAGCAGCCCCCCCGGCAGGATACAAGAGACCCAGTACTTC. Translation: CASSPPGRIQETQYF. Combining the CDR3 with reference TRBV7-2 and TRBJ2-5 gives the whole variable domain GAGVSQSPSNKVTEKGKDVELRCDPISGHTALYWYRQSLGQGLEFLIYFQGNSAPDKSGLPSDRFSAERTGGSVSTLTIQRTQQEDSAVYLCASSPPGRIQETQYFGPGTRLLVL.

J is TRBJ2-7 and V is TRBV6-5; possibly TRBD1 for D (6 bases). This CDR3 is 15 amino acids long. The V gene lost 6 bases and the J gene lost 0 bases, with 15 bases spanning the gap. CDR1 and CDR2 from the germline V gene are MNHEY and SVGAGI. CDR3 DNA: TGTGCCAGCAGCTTCGGACAGCCAGGCTCCTACGAGCAGTACTTC. Translation: CASSFGQPGSYEQYF.

The chain is built from TRBV7-9 and TRBJ2-3; no definite D call. The V end was cut by 4 bases, the J end by 0 bases, with 8 bases between. Looked up from germline, CDR1 is SEHNR and CDR2 is FQNEAQ (reference sequence). This CDR3 has 14 residues. The DNA for the CDR3 is TGTGCCAGCAGCTCCAGGACCAGCACAGATACGCAGTATTTT. It is translated as CASSSRTSTDTQYF.